Each of the 19 T cell receptor beta chains below was sequenced from the same sample in a study of T cell responses to AZD1222 COVID-19 vaccine. Profiled with immunoSEQ multiplex PCR; TCRdb holds only in-frame clones, not every one. The repertoire holds 120,000 to 150,000 clones, 85% to 90% seen once, with 5.5% in the top ten. The source material was peripheral blood, sampled on day 0 of AZD1222 vaccination. The receptors shown here come from an adult in good health.

This chain links TRBV28 with TRBJ2-1; weak D call: TRBD2 (6 bases). The germline V gene has CDR1 MDHEN and CDR2 SYDVKM. This CDR3 is 18 amino acids long. Between the trimmed V and J ends, which lost 2 bases and 7 bases, there was a span of 24 bases. The CDR3 bases are TGTGCCAGCAGTTTAGGGTCCGTATACCGGGAGAGAATAAATGAGCAGTTCTTC. Translated: CASSLGSVYRERINEQFF.

V gene TRBV2 combines with J gene TRBJ2-7, with 8 nucleotides matching TRBD2. The V gene end was trimmed by 3 bases and the J gene end by 3 bases; junction bases not matched to a gene: 13. This CDR3 spans 17 amino acids. CDR1 and CDR2 (germline): SNHLY, FYNNEI. The DNA of the CDR3 is TGTGCCAGCAGTGAGGGACTAGTGTATTGGGGCGTCTACGAGCAGTACTTC. Encoded protein: CASSEGLVYWGVYEQYF.

The CDR3 protein is CASSDLTGLADSYEQYF. CDR3 sequence (DNA): TGTGCCAGCAGTGACCTGACGGGACTAGCGGACTCCTACGAGCAGTACTTC. The chain is built from TRBV2 and TRBJ2-7; 11 positions match TRBD2. The CDR3 loop spans 17 amino acids. The V gene end was trimmed by 3 bases and the J gene end by 0 bases; junction bases not matched to a gene: 7. Germline assignment: CDR1 SNHLY and CDR2 FYNNEI.

The chain combines TRBV9 with TRBJ1-3; D possibly corresponds to TRBD1 (5 bases). CDR1 and CDR2 (germline): SGDLS, YYNGEE. V lost 1 base and J lost 0, with 11 bases in between. The CDR3 length is 16 residues. CDR3 nucleotide sequence: TGTGCCAGCAGCGTAAACCGGGACTACTCTGGAAACACCATATATTTT. Translating it yields CASSVNRDYSGNTIYF.

On this clone: The sample contains more than one DNA sequence encoding this CDR3. This rearrangement joins TRBV6-4 to TRBJ2-2, with D uncertain. V gave up 2 bases and J gave up 5 bases, with 6 bases separating them. CDR3 length: 13 amino acids. The germline CDR1 and CDR2 sequences are MRHNA and SNTAGT. CDR3 loop: CASSDRDTGELFF. CDR3 in DNA: TGTGCCAGCAGTGACAGGGATACCGGGGAGCTGTTTTTT.

V usage is TRBV29-1 and J usage is TRBJ1-1; the D gene is possibly TRBD1 (5 bases). Germline assignment: CDR1 SQVTM and CDR2 ANQGSEA. The CDR3 is 13 residues long. V lost 4 bases and J 0 bases, leaving 9 bases between the germline ends. The CDR3 DNA is TGCAGCGTTGGTTGGGGCATGAACACTGAAGCTTTCTTT. Protein product: CSVGWGMNTEAFF.

The J gene is TRBJ1-2, the V gene TRBV6-2 or TRBV6-3; weak D call: TRBD1 (6 bases). The CDR3 sequence is 14 residues long. CDR1 is MNHEY, CDR2 SVGEGT, per germline. The V end was cut by 6 bases, the J end by 4 bases, with 15 bases between. The CDR3 DNA follows: TGTGCCAGCAGCCCCGTCGGACAGCCCTATGGCTACACCTTC. As protein: CASSPVGQPYGYTF.

V is TRBV11-1 and J is TRBJ2-7, with D perhaps assigned TRBD1 or TRBD2 (6 bases each). V lost 5 bases to trimming and J lost 5 bases, with 10 bases between them. CDR1 is SGHAT, CDR2 FQDESV, per germline (reference sequence). The CDR3 loop spans 12 amino acids. In nucleotides, the CDR3 is TGTGCCAGCAGCCCGAGGGGGGACGAGCAGTACTTC. It codes for CASSPRGDEQYF.

The chain carries TRBV5-4 and TRBJ2-2; perhaps TRBD2 as D (6 bases). The CDR3 extends over 15 amino acids. The germline V gene encodes CDR1 SGHNT and CDR2 YYREEE (reference sequence). V lost 5 bases and J lost 1, with 12 bases in between. The CDR3 is CASSPQAGNTGELFF. CDR3 DNA: TGTGCCAGCAGTCCTCAAGCGGGGAACACCGGGGAGCTGTTTTTT.

CDR3 nucleotide sequence: TGTGCCAGCAGCTTGGGTGGGGAAGCTTTCTTT. This translates into CASSLGGEAFF. The chain has TRBV7-9 and TRBJ1-1; D ambiguous. The CDR3 has 11 amino acids. V lost 3 bases and J 8 bases, leaving 7 bases between the germline ends. Germline loops: CDR1 SEHNR, CDR2 FQNEAQ (reference sequence).

In this sample, this clone turned up a few times. This chain connects TRBV24-1 to TRBJ2-1; the match to TRBD2 covers 8 bases. The CDR3 has 15 residues. The germline CDR1 and CDR2 sequences are KGHDR and SFDVKD. V was pared by 1 base and J by 3 bases, with 1 base of the junction left unmatched. The CDR3 DNA reads TGTGCCACCAGTGATTTCGGGGGGGGCTACAATGAGCAGTTCTTC. Its translation: CATSDFGGGYNEQFF.

CDR3 nucleotide sequence: TGTGCCAGCAGTTTACTCGGGACACTGAACACTGAAGCTTTCTTT. It is translated as CASSLLGTLNTEAFF. The V gene is TRBV27, the J gene TRBJ1-1; D is perhaps TRBD1 (6 bases). The V gene lost 2 bases and the J gene lost 0 bases, with 10 bases spanning the gap. The CDR3 is 15 amino acids. From germline, CDR1 is MNHEY and CDR2 SMNVEV (reference sequence).

The chain links TRBV6-2 or TRBV6-3 to TRBJ2-4; 8 bases map to TRBD2. This CDR3 comprises 21 residues. Germline values: CDR1 MNHEY, CDR2 SVGEGT. Losses at the gene ends were 5 bases for V and 2 bases for J; bases not matched to a gene: 23. In DNA, the CDR3 is TGTGCCAGCAGTAACCGACGGGAACTGGCGGGAGGCCCTAAAACCAAAAACATTCAGTACTTC. Translating gives CASSNRRELAGGPKTKNIQYF.

This clone was seen a single time. This chain joins TRBV6-2 or TRBV6-3 and TRBJ2-4; D is perhaps TRBD1 or TRBD2 (5 bases each). CDR1 and CDR2 from the germline V gene are MNHEY and SVGEGT. The CDR3 runs 14 residues. Trimming cost V 6 bases and J 5 bases, with 14 bases left between them. The CDR3 loop is CASSPRDPQNIQYF. CDR3 DNA: TGTGCCAGCAGCCCCCGGGACCCCCAAAACATTCAGTACTTC.

This clone is a singleton in its sample. The chain uses TRBV11-1 and TRBJ2-7; D perhaps matches TRBD1 (5 bases). CDR1 is SGHAT and CDR2 is FQDESV in the germline V gene (reference sequence). The CDR3 is 15 amino acids. Trimming shortened V by 4 bases and J by 3 bases, and 16 bases separated the two germline ends. In DNA, the CDR3 is TGTGCCAGCAGCTCGAACTTAAGGCAGGGCTACGAGCAGTACTTC. Translating gives CASSSNLRQGYEQYF.

This clone has a handful of counts. The chain uses TRBV15 and TRBJ1-3; tentative D call: TRBD1 (6 bases). Germline CDR1 and CDR2: LNHNV and YYDKDF (reference sequence). The length of the CDR3 is 16 residues. V lost 1 base, J lost 0 bases, and 10 bases lay in between. The DNA of the CDR3 is TGTGCCACCAGCAGAGGCGGGGGGCCCTCTGGAAACACCATATATTTT. It yields the protein CATSRGGGPSGNTIYF.

This chain links TRBV13 with TRBJ1-2, with D perhaps matching TRBD1 (6 bases). The V end was cut by 7 bases, the J end by 0 bases, with 9 bases between. Germline CDR1 reads PRHDT; CDR2 reads FYEKMQ (reference sequence). This CDR3 has 13 residues. The DNA of the CDR3 is TGTGCCAGCACGAGACAGGCTAACTATGGCTACACCTTC. Encoded protein: CASTRQANYGYTF.

V gene TRBV7-9 combines with J gene TRBJ2-4; no firm D call. Germline CDR1 SEHNR, CDR2 FQNEAQ (reference sequence). The CDR3 consists of 13 residues. V was shortened by 6 bases and J by 1 base, with 7 bases between the two germline ends. Here the CDR3 DNA reads TGTGCCAGCAGACCTGTGGCCAAAAACATTCAGTACTTC. Encoded protein: CASRPVAKNIQYF.

The chain employs TRBV6-5 and TRBJ2-1; D is perhaps TRBD2 (5 bases). The CDR3 has 13 amino acids. The V and J ends lost 6 bases and 1 base respectively, with 7 bases between them. Germline V gene sequence: CDR1 MNHEY, CDR2 SVGAGI. The CDR3 region has the DNA TGTGCCAGCAGCCGGACTTCCTACAATGAGCAGTTCTTC. Its protein product is CASSRTSYNEQFF.